This T cell receptor beta chain derives from a study of cytomegalovirus exposure and HLA in healthy donors. Whole-study findings and limits: V- and J-gene trimming in TCR beta was tied to a missense DCLRE1C variant by an analysis performed later.

Primers included in the PCR were 60 Vbeta and 13 Jbeta primers. Some clones are missing from TCRdb's copy, which holds only in-frame ones; the method was immunoSEQ multiplex PCR. This sample has under 200,000 clones; around 82% occur once, and the top ten carry 0.8% to 1.3%. This clone was observed once. Its antigen is unidentified. CDR1 KGHSH and CDR2 LQKENI come from the germline V gene. The CDR3 consists of 14 residues. The chain couples TRBV18 to TRBJ2-5; D is perhaps TRBD2 (5 bases). The DNA matches TRBJ2-7 better at its end, which makes the J call doubtful. The clonotype originates from a man aged 30 to 45 in good health and CMV-seronegative. Source material: PBMCs. This chain's CDR3 is CASSPEGGEYEQYF. For the CDR3, the DNA is TGTGCCAGCTCACCAGAAGGAGGAGAATACGAGCAGTACTTC.